Detailed here is one TCR beta chain. As yet, its antigen is unknown. 5'RACE template switching generated TCR cDNA, adding a universal primer site and UMIs. TCRdb processed the 5' RACE reads anew with MiXCR; each CDR3 protein has one entry. This repertoire shows a few hundred thousand distinct CDR3 sequences, around 21% found once; its top ten account for 14%. Germline V lookup: CDR1 GTSNPN, CDR2 SVGIG (reference sequence). The CDR3 sequence is 12 residues long. V was clipped by 8 bases and J by 0 bases, with 10 bases between them. This sample is drawn from a study of T cells after yellow fever vaccination. Study observations and caveats: One caveat is that FACS-sorted repertoires could contain abundant clonotypes contaminating from the bulk population. Most primary-vaccination clones recurred post-booster (nearly 98% CD4, roughly 90% CD8).

The sequence came from a young man who received the YFV17D yellow fever vaccine. The chain uses TRBV30 and TRBJ1-1; D is unresolved. Sequencing was performed on PBMCs, taken 15 days after the yellow fever booster vaccination. CDR3 nucleotide sequence: TGTGCCGGCAAACGGATGAACACTGAAGCTTTCTTT. This gives the protein CAGKRMNTEAFF.